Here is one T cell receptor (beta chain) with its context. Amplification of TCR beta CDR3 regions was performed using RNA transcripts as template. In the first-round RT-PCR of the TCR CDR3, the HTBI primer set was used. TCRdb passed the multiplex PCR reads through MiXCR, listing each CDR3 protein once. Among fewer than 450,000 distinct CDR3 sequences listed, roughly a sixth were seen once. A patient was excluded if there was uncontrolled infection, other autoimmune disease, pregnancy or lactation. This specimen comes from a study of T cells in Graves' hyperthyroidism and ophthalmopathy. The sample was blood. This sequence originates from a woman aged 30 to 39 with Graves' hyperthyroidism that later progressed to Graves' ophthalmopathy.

CDR3 sequence reads: CASRRDRDGSNQPQHF. CDR3 DNA: TGTGCCAGTAGAAGGGACAGGGACGGCAGCAATCAGCCCCAGCATTTT. V usage is TRBV19 and J usage is TRBJ1-5; the match to TRBD1 covers 9 bases. J gave up 1 base and V 6 bases, and 7 bases lay outside the gene matches. CDR1 LNHDA and CDR2 SQIVND come from the germline V gene (reference sequence). The CDR3 covers 16 residues.